Presented here are 30 T cell receptor beta chains from one specimen sequenced in a study of T cells in Graves' hyperthyroidism and ophthalmopathy (dated by TCRdb to about 2019). The library was produced with multiplex PCR. Sequencing instrument: Illumina HiSeq 2000. The TCR beta CDR3 regions were amplified from RNA transcripts. The first round of RT-PCR for the TCR CDR3 was performed with the HTBI primer set and the Qiagen OneStep RT-PCR kit. TCRdb handled the public reads itself, with Q25 trimming in fastp and clone calling in MiXCR, and kept productive beta chains. A single entry per CDR3 protein holds the most common genes and DNA from its merged rows. This sample holds 540,000 or so distinct CDR3 sequences; 15% to 19% were observed only once. Clones ranked in the top ten supply around 6.6% of the sample. The sequenced sample was blood. The origin of the receptors is a woman between 25 and 40 years old with Graves' hyperthyroidism.

On this clonotype: A much larger clone lies one base from this, so it may be a read error. This chain uses TRBV9 with TRBJ2-1; 7 positions match TRBD2. The CDR3 runs to 10 residues. Germline V lookup: CDR1 SGDLS, CDR2 YYNGEE. The CDR3 region has the DNA TGTGCCAGCACTAGCGGTGAGCGGTACTTC. Translated: CASTSGERYF. Full variable domain (rest looked up from reference TRBV9 and TRBJ2-1): DSGVTQTPKHLITATGQRVTLRCSPRSGDLSVYWYQQSLDQGLQFLIQYYNGEERAKGNILERFSAQQFPDLHSELNLSSLELGDSALYFCASTSGERYFGPGTRLTVL.

There are many counts of this clonotype. The chain joins TRBV7-2 to TRBJ2-1; D is ambiguous. CDR1 is SGHTA and CDR2 is FQGNSA in the germline V gene. V shed 5 bases and J shed 8 bases, with 10 bases lying between them. The CDR3 has 12 amino acids. The DNA for the CDR3 is TGTGCCAGCAGCGGCGCAACACATGAGCAGTTCTTC. It translates to CASSGATHEQFF.

This clonotype was recorded at least ten times. The rearrangement joins TRBV7-2 to TRBJ2-3, with 8 positions matching TRBD2. The ends lost 1 base at V and 4 bases at J; junction bases unmatched: 13. This CDR3 region has 18 residues. Germline CDR1 and CDR2: SGHTA and FQGNSA. CDR3 protein: CASSLVIGRALGADTQYF. The DNA of the CDR3 is TGTGCCAGCAGCTTAGTTATCGGGAGGGCCCTCGGTGCAGATACGCAGTATTTT.

Concerning this clonotype: This may be a read error: a much more frequent sequence differs by one nucleotide. The CDR3, as DNA: TGTGCCAGCTCACCACCGGCAGGGGGCGCGTCCCTGAAACTGTTTTTT. This gives the protein CASSPPAGGASLKLFF. The chain joins TRBV18 to TRBJ1-4, with 8 bases that match TRBD1. CDR3 length: 16 residues. V shed 0 bases and J 11 bases; nucleotides not matched to a gene: 11. Germline values: CDR1 KGHSH, CDR2 LQKENI. The entire variable domain, with the rest obtained from reference TRBV18 and TRBJ1-4, is as follows: NAGVMQNPRHLVRRRGQEARLRCSPMKGHSHVYWYRQLPEEGLKFMVYLQKENIIDESGMPKERFSAEFPKEGPSILRIQQVVRGDSAAYFCASSPPAGGASLKLFFGSGTQLSVL.

This clonotype was recorded at least ten times. The CDR3 is CASSLGAVEQFF. The CDR3 DNA sequence: TGTGCCAGCAGCTTAGGAGCCGTTGAGCAGTTCTTC. The rearrangement joins TRBV11-2 to TRBJ2-1; D not certain. Germline V gives CDR1 SGHAT, CDR2 FQNNGV. The CDR3 covers 12 residues. The ends were cut back, 1 base at V and 9 bases at J, with 7 bases in the middle.

The rearrangement joins TRBV6-5 to TRBJ2-2; either TRBD1 or TRBD2 may supply D (5 bases each). This CDR3 spans 15 amino acids. Deletions cut 4 bases from V and 5 bases from J, with 14 bases between. The germline CDR1 and CDR2 sequences are MNHEY and SVGAGI. As DNA, the CDR3 is TGTGCCAGCAGTTCTCGGGACGGACGGACCGGGGAGCTGTTTTTT. Protein sequence: CASSSRDGRTGELFF.

V and J are TRBV5-5 and TRBJ2-1; 7 bases are shared with TRBD2. The trim removed 2 bases at V and 0 bases at J, leaving 5 bases unmatched. CDR1 SGHKS and CDR2 YYEKEE come from the germline V gene (reference sequence). This CDR3 comprises 16 residues. The CDR3 loop is CASSLGGRGSYNEQFF. The CDR3 bases are TGTGCCAGCAGCTTAGGAGGGAGGGGCTCCTACAATGAGCAGTTCTTC. Looking up the rest from reference TRBV5-5 and TRBJ2-1 gives the full variable domain: DAGVTQSPTHLIKTRGQQVTLRCSPISGHKSVSWYQQVLGQGPQFIFQYYEKEERGRGNFPDRFSARQFPNYSSELNVNALLLGDSALYLCASSLGGRGSYNEQFFGPGTRLTVL.

V and J are TRBV9 and TRBJ2-2; no firm D call. Trimming removed 0 bases from V and 8 bases from J, with 5 bases in between. The CDR3 has 12 residues. Germline lookup yields CDR1 SGDLS and CDR2 YYNGEE. CDR3 sequence (DNA): TGTGCCAGCAGCGTAGGTGGAGGGGAGCTGTTTTTT. This gives the protein CASSVGGGELFF.

Ten or more counts support this clonotype. J is TRBJ2-5 and V is TRBV20-1, with 8 bases aligning to TRBD1. Germline V CDR1 and CDR2: DFQATT, SNEGSKA (reference sequence). This CDR3 is built from 15 residues. V shed 1 base and J 2 bases; nucleotides not matched to a gene: 6. For the CDR3, the DNA is TGCAGTGCTAGAGGAGACAGGGGAAGGCAAGAGACCCAGTACTTC. Translated: CSARGDRGRQETQYF.

V gene TRBV27 combines with J gene TRBJ2-1; D remains ambiguous. The CDR3 consists of 14 residues. The germline CDR1 and CDR2 sequences are MNHEY and SMNVEV (reference sequence). V shed 8 bases and J shed 0 bases, with 11 bases lying between them. CDR3 in DNA: TGTGCCAGCCAAGCGATAAACTCCTACAATGAGCAGTTCTTC. Its protein product is CASQAINSYNEQFF.

The chain recombines TRBV7-9 with TRBJ1-4; D unclear. The germline V gene has CDR1 SEHNR and CDR2 FQNEAQ (reference sequence). The CDR3 length is 13 residues. Trimming pared 5 bases from V and 3 bases from J, leaving 7 bases between. The CDR3 protein is CASSLLSNEKLFF. CDR3 sequence (DNA): TGTGCCAGCAGCCTACTCTCTAATGAAAAACTGTTTTTT.

In its sample, this clonotype was seen many times. The chain has TRBV7-2 and TRBJ2-3; possible D gene TRBD2, 5 bases. CDR1 and CDR2 from the germline V gene are SGHTA and FQGNSA. The CDR3 has 14 amino acids. V was trimmed by 0 bases and J by 4 bases, leaving 8 bases between them. CDR3 in amino acids: CASSLALLADTQYF. The CDR3 DNA sequence: TGTGCCAGCAGCTTAGCGTTACTAGCAGATACGCAGTATTTT.

This clonotype was picked up a small number of times. This may be a read error, as it is one base from a much larger clone. V and J are TRBV7-2 and TRBJ2-3; 8 bases are shared with TRBD1. The CDR3 contains 17 residues. The trim removed 4 bases at V and 4 bases at J, leaving 13 bases unmatched. Per germline, CDR1 SGHTA and CDR2 FQGNSA. The chain's CDR3 is CASSSVQGGTGADTQYF. CDR3 DNA sequence: TGTGCCAGCAGCTCAGTACAGGGGGGAACGGGAGCAGATACGCAGTATTTT.

The chain carries TRBV10-1 and TRBJ1-2, with a weak D call TRBD1 (5 bases). CDR1 and CDR2 from the germline V gene are WNHNN and SYGVQD (reference sequence). The length of the CDR3 is 15 residues. The V end lost 0 bases, the J end lost 3 bases, and 11 bases lay between the germline ends. Here the CDR3 DNA reads TGCGCCAGCAGTGAGTCGGGACGGCGTGACTATGGCTACACCTTC. Encoded protein: CASSESGRRDYGYTF.

This clonotype was detected ten times or more. The chain carries TRBV30 and TRBJ1-6; D is perhaps TRBD1 (5 bases). CDR3 length equals 14 residues. Germline CDR1 GTSNPN, CDR2 SVGIG (reference sequence). V was clipped by 2 bases and J by 6 bases, with 11 bases between them. The CDR3 DNA reads as TGTGCCTGGAGTCGGGGGACGGGTAATTCACCCCTCCACTTT. This encodes CAWSRGTGNSPLHF.

This clonotype was counted ten times or more. The genes are TRBV20-1 and TRBJ2-7; 8 bases agree with TRBD2. The germline gives CDR1 DFQATT, CDR2 SNEGSKA (reference sequence). Trimming took 0 bases from V and 0 from J; bases not matched to a gene: 1. The CDR3 loop spans 14 amino acids. CDR3 residues: CSARDSGVSYEQYF. The CDR3, as DNA: TGCAGTGCTAGAGATAGCGGGGTCTCCTACGAGCAGTACTTC.

This clonotype was seen a few times. This chain connects TRBV7-2 to TRBJ2-2; 10 bases are shared with TRBD2. V trimming: 5 bases; J trimming: 6 bases; junction bases outside the gene matches: 9. Per the germline V gene, CDR1 is SGHTA and CDR2 is FQGNSA. The CDR3 runs to 16 residues. The CDR3 reads CASSKTSGLDAGELFF. The CDR3 DNA reads as TGTGCCAGCAGCAAGACTAGCGGGCTCGATGCCGGGGAGCTGTTTTTT.

In this sample, this clonotype turned up many times. The chain uses TRBV18 and TRBJ2-1; D gene ambiguous. This CDR3 contains 15 residues. Trimming left V 4 bases short and J 0 bases short, with 10 bases between. Germline CDR1 and CDR2: KGHSH and LQKENI. This CDR3 is CASSLERSSYNEQFF. The CDR3 bases are TGTGCCAGCTCACTCGAAAGGAGCTCCTACAATGAGCAGTTCTTC.

This clonotype was seen many times. CDR3 nucleotide sequence: TGTGCCAGCAGTACCGCACAGGGAACGAACACTGAAGCTTTCTTT. It specifies CASSTAQGTNTEAFF. This chain uses TRBV12-3 or TRBV12-4 with TRBJ1-1; tentative D call: TRBD1 (6 bases). The CDR3 spans 15 residues. V was shortened by 5 bases and J by 1 base, with 14 bases between the two germline ends.

This clonotype showed up many times. The chain is built from TRBV6-1 and TRBJ2-1, with D unresolved. The germline gives CDR1 MNHNS, CDR2 SASEGT. V was trimmed by 1 base and J by 6 bases, leaving 25 bases between them. This CDR3 has 19 residues. The CDR3 is CASSEVIAGLVPQTNEQFF. The CDR3 DNA reads TGTGCCAGCAGTGAAGTTATCGCCGGCCTGGTCCCCCAAACCAATGAGCAGTTCTTC.

This clonotype was counted at least ten times. In DNA form, the CDR3 reads TGTGCCAGCAGCTTGGTAGAGCAAGAGACCCAGTACTTC. Translation: CASSLVEQETQYF. This rearrangement joins TRBV5-6 to TRBJ2-5; D gene ambiguous. Trimming stripped 0 bases from V and 2 bases from J, with 5 bases between. The length of the CDR3 is 13 residues. CDR1 and CDR2 (germline): SGHDT, YYEEEE. Variable domain in full (rest from reference TRBV5-6 and TRBJ2-5): DAGVTQSPTHLIKTRGQQVTLRCSPKSGHDTVSWYQQALGQGPQFIFQYYEEEERQRGNFPDRFSGHQFPNYSSELNVNALLLGDSALYLCASSLVEQETQYFGPGTRLLVL.

This clonotype was counted at least ten times. The chain joins TRBV20-1 to TRBJ1-2, with TRBD1 matching 7 bases. Germline V CDR1 and CDR2: DFQATT, SNEGSKA (reference sequence). The J segment lost 6 bases and the V segment lost 0 bases, leaving 7 bases of the junction unmatched. The CDR3 extends over 14 amino acids. The CDR3 protein is CSARDQDRDDGYTF. The CDR3 DNA follows: TGCAGTGCTAGAGACCAAGACAGGGATGATGGCTACACCTTC.

The V call is TRBV5-6, the J call TRBJ2-7; a possible D gene is TRBD1 (6 bases). The germline V gene encodes CDR1 SGHDT and CDR2 YYEEEE. The V end was cut by 0 bases, the J end by 2 bases, with 15 bases between. This CDR3 has 16 residues. The CDR3 nucleotides read TGTGCCAGCAGCTTGGGCACAGGGCTCGCGACCTACGAGCAGTACTTC. Protein: CASSLGTGLATYEQYF.

The sample holds many counts of this clonotype. This chain connects TRBV27 to TRBJ2-1; D gene uncertain. V lost 8 bases to trimming and J lost 9 bases, with 14 bases between them. Looked up from germline, CDR1 is MNHEY and CDR2 is SMNVEV (reference sequence). CDR3 size: 12 residues. As DNA, the CDR3 is TGTGCCAGCGGCCCCTGGAGTAGTGAGCAGTTCTTC. As protein: CASGPWSSEQFF.

J is TRBJ1-2 and V is TRBV20-1, with 9 bases lining up with TRBD1. V lost 6 bases to trimming and J lost 3 bases; unmatched junction nucleotides: 14. The germline V gene has CDR1 DFQATT and CDR2 SNEGSKA (reference sequence). The CDR3 extends over 16 amino acids. CDR3 sequence: CSAVPIRDRAHYGYTF. CDR3 nucleotides: TGCAGTGCCGTACCTATCCGGGACAGGGCACACTATGGCTACACCTTC.

The V and J genes are TRBV18 and TRBJ1-1; TRBD1 matches 10 bases. Germline trimming cut 3 bases from V and 1 base from J; bases unmatched to any gene: 2. This CDR3 region has 15 residues. CDR1 KGHSH and CDR2 LQKENI come from the germline V gene. CDR3 in DNA: TGTGCCAGCTCACCGGGACAGGGGTGGAACACTGAAGCTTTCTTT. It translates to CASSPGQGWNTEAFF. The entire variable domain, with the rest obtained from reference TRBV18 and TRBJ1-1, is as follows: NAGVMQNPRHLVRRRGQEARLRCSPMKGHSHVYWYRQLPEEGLKFMVYLQKENIIDESGMPKERFSAEFPKEGPSILRIQQVVRGDSAAYFCASSPGQGWNTEAFFGQGTRLTVV.

This clonotype was recorded many times. The rearrangement joins TRBV20-1 to TRBJ2-7; 13 nucleotides align to TRBD2. This CDR3 region has 15 residues. CDR1 DFQATT and CDR2 SNEGSKA come from the germline V gene (reference sequence). The V and J ends lost 5 bases and 3 bases, in that order; junction bases with no gene match: 7. CDR3 residues: CSARKGLAGFYEQYF. The CDR3 DNA reads as TGCAGTGCTCGAAAGGGACTAGCGGGATTCTACGAGCAGTACTTC.

This clonotype was recorded at least ten times. This chain uses TRBV12-3 or TRBV12-4 with TRBJ1-6; TRBD1 aligns across 12 bases. The CDR3 sequence is 16 residues long. The J segment lost 10 bases and the V segment lost 2 bases, leaving 6 bases of the junction unmatched. The CDR3 protein is CASSLWDRGPDSPLHF. The CDR3 region has the DNA TGTGCCAGCAGTTTATGGGACAGGGGGCCGGACTCACCCCTCCACTTT.

This clonotype was seen repeatedly, ten times or more. The chain couples TRBV5-1 to TRBJ2-1, with TRBD2 identical over 11 bases. V lost 7 bases to trimming and J lost 6 bases; unmatched junction nucleotides: 9. The germline V gene encodes CDR1 SGHRS and CDR2 YFSETQ. The CDR3 extends over 15 amino acids. The CDR3, as DNA: TGCGCCAGCGCCCCACTAGCGGGAGTTATCAATGAGCAGTTCTTC. This translates into CASAPLAGVINEQFF.

Many counts were recorded for this clonotype. The genes are TRBV28 and TRBJ2-5, with a possible D match to TRBD1 (5 bases). Trimming took off 6 bases at V and 1 base at J, with 12 bases between the two ends. Germline CDR1 is MDHEN and CDR2 is SYDVKM. The CDR3 totals 14 residues. In DNA form, the CDR3 reads TGTGCCAGCAGGGCCTTTGGGGCCCAAGAGACCCAGTACTTC. Its translation is CASRAFGAQETQYF.